One sample yielded the 9 T cell receptor beta chains listed below, sequenced in a study of OX40 agonist ivuxolimab in advanced cancers. Some clones are missing from TCRdb's copy, which holds only in-frame ones; the method was immunoSEQ multiplex PCR. Of about 27,000 clones listed, 85% are singletons. The sequencing here drew on CD4+ or CD8+ T cells sorted from blood, taken in a trial of the OX40 agonist ivuxolimab. The origin of the receptors is an adult with an advanced solid tumor such as melanoma, head and neck, liver or kidney cancer.

This clone counts as medium-sized (0.01 to 0.1%). V gene TRBV12-5 combines with J gene TRBJ2-1; D possibly corresponds to TRBD1 (6 bases). V was cut by 7 bases and J by 5 bases, with 15 bases left in between. The CDR3 loop spans 14 amino acids. Germline assignment: CDR1 LGHNT and CDR2 FRNRAP. The CDR3 DNA follows: TGTGCTAGTGCCCTTACAGGGCCCCACAATGAGCAGTTCTTC. This sequence encodes CASALTGPHNEQFF. Full variable domain (remainder filled in from reference TRBV12-5 and TRBJ2-1): DARVTQTPRHKVTEMGQEVTMRCQPILGHNTVFWYRQTMMQGLELLAYFRNRAPLDDSGMPKDRFSAEMPDATLATLKIQPSEPRDSAVYFCASALTGPHNEQFFGPGTRLTVL.

The chain combines TRBV14 with TRBJ1-1; a weak D match, TRBD1 (5 bases). Deletions cut 5 bases from V and 0 bases from J, with 7 bases between. CDR3 length: 13 amino acids. Germline loops: CDR1 SGHDN, CDR2 FVKESK. The CDR3 DNA follows: TGTGCCAGCAGCGGGGCCATGAACACTGAAGCTTTCTTT. Its protein is CASSGAMNTEAFF.

The V and J genes are TRBV5-4 and TRBJ2-3; D might be TRBD2 (6 bases). Per germline, CDR1 SGHNT and CDR2 YYREEE (reference sequence). The CDR3 runs to 16 residues. V was shortened by 1 base and J by 1 base, with 13 bases between the two germline ends. CDR3 in amino acids: CASSLYRGTRTDTQYF. The DNA of the CDR3 is TGTGCCAGCAGCTTGTATCGGGGGACCCGCACAGATACGCAGTATTTT.

This clone was detected a few times. The chain uses TRBV7-8 and TRBJ1-2, with 9 nucleotides matching TRBD1. Unmatched junction bases numbered 5, after V lost 1 base and J lost 2 bases. Germline V lookup: CDR1 SGHVS, CDR2 FQNEAQ. This CDR3 is built from 16 residues. As DNA, the CDR3 is TGTGCCAGCAGCTTAGGGACAGGGGTTTCGAACTATGGCTACACCTTC. Protein: CASSLGTGVSNYGYTF.

The chain is built from TRBV11-2 and TRBJ2-2; D gene uncertain. From germline, CDR1 is SGHAT and CDR2 FQNNGV. There are 12 residues in the CDR3. Trimming cost V 0 bases and J 6 bases, with 2 bases left between them. CDR3 coding DNA: TGTGCCAGCAGCTTAGATCCCGGGGAGCTGTTTTTT. This sequence encodes CASSLDPGELFF.

The chain uses TRBV27 and TRBJ2-7; D uncertain. Trimming shortened V by 4 bases and J by 5 bases, and 6 bases separated the two germline ends. The CDR3 consists of 11 residues. CDR1 MNHEY and CDR2 SMNVEV come from the germline V gene (reference sequence). The CDR3: CASSYYNEQYF. CDR3 nucleotides: TGTGCCAGCAGTTACTACAACGAGCAGTACTTC.

V usage is TRBV11-2 and J usage is TRBJ2-7; D is uncertain. Germline CDR1 and CDR2: SGHAT and FQNNGV. The CDR3 has 12 residues. V was pared by 1 base and J by 6 bases, with 7 bases between. CDR3 in DNA: TGTGCCAGCAGCTTAGGGGTTCGCGAGCAGTACTTC. Translated, it gives CASSLGVREQYF.

This chain's CDR3 is CASSLPGTGEKLFF. The CDR3 DNA follows: TGTGCCAGCAGTTTGCCGGGGACGGGTGAAAAACTGTTTTTT. The chain is built from TRBV28 and TRBJ1-4; tentatively, D is TRBD1 (5 bases). Trimming took 3 bases from V and 7 from J, leaving 12 bases between them. Germline V gives CDR1 MDHEN, CDR2 SYDVKM. The CDR3 spans 14 residues.

The chain joins TRBV10-2 to TRBJ1-1; D is perhaps TRBD1 (6 bases). CDR3 length: 13 amino acids. The germline V and J ends were trimmed by 4 bases and 1 base, with 7 bases remaining between them. CDR1 and CDR2 from the germline V gene are WSHSY and SAAADI. CDR3 sequence reads: CASSGDTNTEAFF. The DNA of the CDR3 is TGCGCCAGCAGTGGGGACACGAACACTGAAGCTTTCTTT.